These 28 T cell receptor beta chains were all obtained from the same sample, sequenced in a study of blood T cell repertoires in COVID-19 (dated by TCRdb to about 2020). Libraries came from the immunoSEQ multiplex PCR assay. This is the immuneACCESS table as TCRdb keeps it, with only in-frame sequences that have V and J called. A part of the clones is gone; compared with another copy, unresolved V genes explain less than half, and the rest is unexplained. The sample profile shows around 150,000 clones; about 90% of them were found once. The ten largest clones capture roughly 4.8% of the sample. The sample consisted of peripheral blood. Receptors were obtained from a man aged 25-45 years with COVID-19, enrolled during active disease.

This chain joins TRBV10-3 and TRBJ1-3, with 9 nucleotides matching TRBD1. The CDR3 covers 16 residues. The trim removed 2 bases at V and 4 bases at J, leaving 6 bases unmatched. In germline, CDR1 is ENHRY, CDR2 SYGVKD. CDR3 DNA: TGTGCCATCAGTGAGACGGACAGGGGATCAGGAAACACCATATATTTT. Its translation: CAISETDRGSGNTIYF.

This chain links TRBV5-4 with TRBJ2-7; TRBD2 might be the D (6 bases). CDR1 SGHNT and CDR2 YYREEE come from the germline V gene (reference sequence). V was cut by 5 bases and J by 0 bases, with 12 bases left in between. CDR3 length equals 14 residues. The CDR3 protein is CASSRQTSSYEQYF. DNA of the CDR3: TGTGCCAGCAGTCGACAGACTAGCTCCTACGAGCAGTACTTC.

CDR3 sequence reads: CASSVEPGTSSSGNTIYF. The CDR3 nucleotides read TGTGCCAGCAGCGTAGAGCCGGGAACTTCAAGCTCTGGAAACACCATATATTTT. The rearrangement joins TRBV9 to TRBJ1-3, with D uncertain. The CDR3 loop spans 18 amino acids. V lost 0 bases and J lost 0, with 16 bases in between. Germline V lookup: CDR1 SGDLS, CDR2 YYNGEE.

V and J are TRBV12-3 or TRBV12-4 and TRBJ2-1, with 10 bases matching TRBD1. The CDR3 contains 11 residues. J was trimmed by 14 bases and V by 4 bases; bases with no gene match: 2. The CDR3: CASSYGTGEFF. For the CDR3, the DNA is TGTGCCAGCAGTTACGGGACAGGGGAGTTCTTC.

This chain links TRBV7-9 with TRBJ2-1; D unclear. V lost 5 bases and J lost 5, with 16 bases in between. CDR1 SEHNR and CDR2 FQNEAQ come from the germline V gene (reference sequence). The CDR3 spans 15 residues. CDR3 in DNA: TGTGCCAGCAGCCCGAGAAGACGACTGGACAATGAGCAGTTCTTC. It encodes CASSPRRRLDNEQFF.

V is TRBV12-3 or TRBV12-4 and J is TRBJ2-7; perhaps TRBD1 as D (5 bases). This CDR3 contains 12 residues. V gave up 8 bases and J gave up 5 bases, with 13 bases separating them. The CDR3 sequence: CASAGSGDEQYF. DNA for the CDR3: TGTGCCAGCGCAGGGTCCGGAGACGAGCAGTACTTC.

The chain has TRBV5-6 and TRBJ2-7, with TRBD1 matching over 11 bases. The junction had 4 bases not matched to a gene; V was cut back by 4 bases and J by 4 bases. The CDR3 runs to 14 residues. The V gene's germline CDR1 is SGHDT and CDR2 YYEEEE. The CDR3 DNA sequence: TGTGCCAGCAGCCTGGACAGGGGGCGGTACGAGCAGTACTTC. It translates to CASSLDRGRYEQYF.

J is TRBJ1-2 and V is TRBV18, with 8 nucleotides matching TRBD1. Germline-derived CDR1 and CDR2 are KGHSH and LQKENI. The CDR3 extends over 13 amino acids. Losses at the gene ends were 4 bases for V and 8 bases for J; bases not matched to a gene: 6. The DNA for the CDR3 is TGTGCCAGCTCACGTCAGGGGGCTTGGGGCTACACCTTC. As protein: CASSRQGAWGYTF.

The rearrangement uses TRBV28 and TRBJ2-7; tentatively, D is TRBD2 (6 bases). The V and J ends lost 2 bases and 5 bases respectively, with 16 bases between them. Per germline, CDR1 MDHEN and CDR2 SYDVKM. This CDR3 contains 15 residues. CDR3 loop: CASSLRWATGDEQYF. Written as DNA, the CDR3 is TGTGCCAGCAGTTTAAGATGGGCCACGGGGGACGAGCAGTACTTC.

As DNA, the CDR3 is TGTGCCAGCAGCTATGATAGCGGGAGGGCCGCGAATACGCAGTATTTT. Protein sequence: CASSYDSGRAANTQYF. The chain is built from TRBV7-2 and TRBJ2-3; 11 nucleotides line up with TRBD2. CDR1 and CDR2 (germline): SGHTA, FQGNSA. V lost 4 bases and J lost 7; bases outside the gene matches: 10. CDR3 size: 16 residues.

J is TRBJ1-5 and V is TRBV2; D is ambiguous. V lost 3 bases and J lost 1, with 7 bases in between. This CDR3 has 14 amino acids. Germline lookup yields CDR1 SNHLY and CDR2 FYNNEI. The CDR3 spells CASSDYRSNQPQHF. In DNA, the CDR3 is TGTGCCAGCAGTGATTACAGAAGCAATCAGCCCCAGCATTTT.

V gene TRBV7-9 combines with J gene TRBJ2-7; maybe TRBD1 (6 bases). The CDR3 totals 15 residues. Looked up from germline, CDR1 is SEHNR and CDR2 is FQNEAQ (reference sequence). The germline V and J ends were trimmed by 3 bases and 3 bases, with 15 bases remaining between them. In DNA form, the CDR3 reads TGTGCCAGCAGCTTTCTCCGGGACAATGACTACGAGCAGTACTTC. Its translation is CASSFLRDNDYEQYF.

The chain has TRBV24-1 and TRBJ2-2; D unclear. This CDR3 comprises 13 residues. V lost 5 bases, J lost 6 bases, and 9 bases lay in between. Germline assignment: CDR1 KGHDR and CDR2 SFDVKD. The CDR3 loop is CATSGSSPGELFF. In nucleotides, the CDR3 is TGTGCCACCAGTGGCTCGAGTCCCGGGGAGCTGTTTTTT.

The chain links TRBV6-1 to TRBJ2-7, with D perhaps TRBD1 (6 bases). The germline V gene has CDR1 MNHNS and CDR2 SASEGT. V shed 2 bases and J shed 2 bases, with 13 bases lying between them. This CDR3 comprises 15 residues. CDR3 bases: TGTGCCAGCAGTGAATTGGGACATTGGACCTACGAGCAGTACTTC. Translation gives CASSELGHWTYEQYF.

The CDR3 bases are TGTGCCAGCAGCCCAGGGACAGCCAATGAAGAAGCTTTCTTT. As protein: CASSPGTANEEAFF. The genes are TRBV9 and TRBJ1-1; 7 bases fit TRBD1. The germline CDR1 and CDR2 sequences are SGDLS and YYNGEE. The CDR3 is made up of 14 amino acids. Trimming removed 4 bases from V and 8 bases from J; junction bases left unmatched: 11.

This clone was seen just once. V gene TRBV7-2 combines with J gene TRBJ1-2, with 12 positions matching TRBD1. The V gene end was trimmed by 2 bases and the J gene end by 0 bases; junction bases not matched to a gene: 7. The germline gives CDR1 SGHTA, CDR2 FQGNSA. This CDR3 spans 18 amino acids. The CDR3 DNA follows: TGTGCCAGCAGCTTATGGGGGACAGGGGGCAGGTCTAACTATGGCTACACCTTC. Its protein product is CASSLWGTGGRSNYGYTF.

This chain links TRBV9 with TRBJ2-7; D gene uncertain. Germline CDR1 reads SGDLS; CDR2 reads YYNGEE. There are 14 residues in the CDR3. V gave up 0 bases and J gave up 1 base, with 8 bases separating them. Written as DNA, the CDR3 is TGTGCCAGCAGCGTAGGTAGTCTTTCCTACGAGCAGTACTTC. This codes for CASSVGSLSYEQYF. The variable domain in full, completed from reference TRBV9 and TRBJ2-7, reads DSGVTQTPKHLITATGQRVTLRCSPRSGDLSVYWYQQSLDQGLQFLIQYYNGEERAKGNILERFSAQQFPDLHSELNLSSLELGDSALYFCASSVGSLSYEQYFGPGTRLTVT.

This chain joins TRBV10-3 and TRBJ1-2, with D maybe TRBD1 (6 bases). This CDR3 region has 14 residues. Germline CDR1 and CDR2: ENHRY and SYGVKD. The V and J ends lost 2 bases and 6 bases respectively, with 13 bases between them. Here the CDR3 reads CAISEGGASDGYTF. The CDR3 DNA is TGTGCCATCAGTGAGGGGGGGGCCTCAGATGGCTACACCTTC.

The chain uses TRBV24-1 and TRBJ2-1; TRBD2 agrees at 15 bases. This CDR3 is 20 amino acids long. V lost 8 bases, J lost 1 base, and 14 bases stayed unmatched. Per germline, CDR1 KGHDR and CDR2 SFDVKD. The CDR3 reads CATMGSSRTSGRVSYNEQFF. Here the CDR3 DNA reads TGTGCCACCATGGGGTCATCACGGACTAGCGGGAGGGTATCCTACAATGAGCAGTTCTTC.

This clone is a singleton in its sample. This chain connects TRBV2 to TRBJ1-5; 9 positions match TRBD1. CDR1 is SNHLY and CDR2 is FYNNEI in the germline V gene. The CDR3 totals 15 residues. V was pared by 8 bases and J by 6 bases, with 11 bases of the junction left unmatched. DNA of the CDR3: TGTGCCAGCGGCTACCGGACAGGGGTAGTTCAGCCCCAGCATTTT. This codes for CASGYRTGVVQPQHF.

The CDR3 loop is CASSYADRSVTGELFF. The CDR3 bases are TGTGCCAGCAGTTACGCGGACAGGTCTGTGACCGGGGAGCTGTTTTTT. The J gene is TRBJ2-2, the V gene TRBV6-2 or TRBV6-3; 7 positions match TRBD1. Germline V CDR1 and CDR2: MNHEY, SVGEGT. The trim removed 2 bases at V and 5 bases at J, leaving 8 bases unmatched. The CDR3 is 16 residues long.

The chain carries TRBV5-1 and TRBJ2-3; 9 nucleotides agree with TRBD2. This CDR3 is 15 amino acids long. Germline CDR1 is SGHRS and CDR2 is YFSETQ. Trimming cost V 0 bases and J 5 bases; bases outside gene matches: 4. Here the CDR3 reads CASSLGLAGRDTQYF. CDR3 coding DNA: TGCGCCAGCAGCTTGGGGCTAGCGGGAAGAGATACGCAGTATTTT.

CDR3 coding DNA: TGCGCCAGCAGACGGGGACAGGGGGAACAGCCCCAGCATTTT. Protein sequence: CASRRGQGEQPQHF. V and J are TRBV5-1 and TRBJ1-5, with 11 bases that match TRBD1. V shed 5 bases and J 7 bases; nucleotides not matched to a gene: 5. Germline V gives CDR1 SGHRS, CDR2 YFSETQ. The CDR3 is made up of 14 amino acids.

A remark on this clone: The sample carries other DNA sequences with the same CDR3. The CDR3 loop reads CASSVGGRSYEQYF. CDR3 coding DNA: TGTGCCAGCAGCGTAGGGGGCCGATCCTACGAGCAGTACTTC. The chain couples TRBV9 to TRBJ2-7, with D perhaps TRBD1 (5 bases). The CDR3 runs 14 residues. Germline CDR1 is SGDLS and CDR2 is YYNGEE. Trimming cost V 0 bases and J 1 base, with 8 bases left between them.

The CDR3 sequence is CASSLRESGTGGSEQYF. The CDR3 DNA reads as TGTGCCAGCAGCTTAAGGGAATCCGGGACAGGGGGCTCCGAGCAGTACTTC. This chain links TRBV7-8 with TRBJ2-7, with 12 bases lining up with TRBD1. The germline CDR1 and CDR2 sequences are SGHVS and FQNEAQ. The V and J ends lost 2 bases and 6 bases, in that order; junction bases with no gene match: 11. The CDR3 is 17 amino acids.

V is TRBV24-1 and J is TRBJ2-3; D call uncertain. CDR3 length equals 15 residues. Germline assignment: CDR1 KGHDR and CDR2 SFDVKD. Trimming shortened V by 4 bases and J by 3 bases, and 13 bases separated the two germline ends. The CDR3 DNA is TGTGCCACCAGTGACACTACACGGCAAACAGATACGCAGTATTTT. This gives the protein CATSDTTRQTDTQYF.

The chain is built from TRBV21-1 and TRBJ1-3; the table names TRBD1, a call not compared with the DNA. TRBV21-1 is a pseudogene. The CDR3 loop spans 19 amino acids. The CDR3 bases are TGTGCCAGCAGCAAAGCAAGCGACAGGGTAACCCACTCTGGAAACACCATATATTTT. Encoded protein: CASSKASDRVTHSGNTIYF.

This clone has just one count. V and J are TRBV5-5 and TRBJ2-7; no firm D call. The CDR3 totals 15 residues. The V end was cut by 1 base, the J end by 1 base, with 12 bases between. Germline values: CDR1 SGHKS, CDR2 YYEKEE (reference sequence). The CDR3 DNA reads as TGTGCCAGCAGCTTGACAGATTTCACATCCTACGAGCAGTACTTC. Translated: CASSLTDFTSYEQYF.